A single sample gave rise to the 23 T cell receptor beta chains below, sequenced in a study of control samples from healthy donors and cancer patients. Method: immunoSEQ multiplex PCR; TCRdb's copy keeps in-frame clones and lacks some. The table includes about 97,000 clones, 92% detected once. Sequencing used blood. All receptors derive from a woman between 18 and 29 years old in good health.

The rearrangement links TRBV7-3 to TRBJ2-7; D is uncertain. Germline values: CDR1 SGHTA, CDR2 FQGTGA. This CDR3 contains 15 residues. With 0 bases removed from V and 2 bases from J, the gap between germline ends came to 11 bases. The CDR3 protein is CASSLTVRGTYEQYF. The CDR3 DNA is TGTGCCAGCAGCTTAACGGTGCGTGGGACCTACGAGCAGTACTTC.

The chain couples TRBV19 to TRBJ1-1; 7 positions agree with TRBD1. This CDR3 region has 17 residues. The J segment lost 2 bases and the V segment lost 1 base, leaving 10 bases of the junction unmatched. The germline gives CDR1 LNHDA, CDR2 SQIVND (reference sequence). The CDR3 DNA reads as TGTGCCAGTAGTATAGGGATGGACAGGCGGATTAACACTGAAGCTTTCTTT. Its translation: CASSIGMDRRINTEAFF. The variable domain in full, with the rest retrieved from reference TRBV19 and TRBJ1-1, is DGGITQSPKYLFRKEGQNVTLSCEQNLNHDAMYWYRQDPGQGLRLIYYSQIVNDFQKGDIAEGYSVSREKKESFPLTVTSAQKNPTAFYLCASSIGMDRRINTEAFFGQGTRLTVV.

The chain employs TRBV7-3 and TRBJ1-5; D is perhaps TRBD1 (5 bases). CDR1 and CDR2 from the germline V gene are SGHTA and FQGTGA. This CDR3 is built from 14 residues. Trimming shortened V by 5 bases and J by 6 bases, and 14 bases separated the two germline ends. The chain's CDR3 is CASSPSPGGQPQHF. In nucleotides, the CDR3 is TGTGCCAGCAGCCCATCCCCCGGGGGTCAGCCCCAGCATTTT.

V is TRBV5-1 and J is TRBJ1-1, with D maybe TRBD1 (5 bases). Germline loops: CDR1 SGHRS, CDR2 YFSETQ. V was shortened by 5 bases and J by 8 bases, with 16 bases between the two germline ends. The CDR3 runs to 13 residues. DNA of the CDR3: TGCGCCAGCAGGATGGTCGAGGGGCTGGAAGCTTTCTTT. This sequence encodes CASRMVEGLEAFF. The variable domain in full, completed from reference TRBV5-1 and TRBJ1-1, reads KAGVTQTPRYLIKTRGQQVTLSCSPISGHRSVSWYQQTPGQGLQFLFEYFSETQRNKGNFPGRFSGRQFSNSRSEMNVSTLELGDSALYLCASRMVEGLEAFFGQGTRLTVV.

CDR3 nucleotides: TGTGCCAGCAGTCGCGGACAGGCCACCGGGGAGCTGTTTTTT. It yields the protein CASSRGQATGELFF. This chain connects TRBV7-9 to TRBJ2-2, with TRBD1 identical over 7 bases. There are 14 residues in the CDR3. V was clipped by 6 bases and J by 4 bases; unmatched bases: 5. Per the germline V gene, CDR1 is SEHNR and CDR2 is FQNEAQ (reference sequence).

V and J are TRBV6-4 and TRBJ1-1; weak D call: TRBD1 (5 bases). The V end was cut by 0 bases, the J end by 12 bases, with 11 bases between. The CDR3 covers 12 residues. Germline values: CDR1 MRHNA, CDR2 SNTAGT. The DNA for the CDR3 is TGTGCCAGCAGTGACTCTCAGGGTGAGCCTTTCTTT. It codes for CASSDSQGEPFF.

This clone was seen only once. Here the CDR3 DNA reads TGTGCCAGTAGTATAAGCCAAACTGGGGGCACTGAAGCTTTCTTT. Translation: CASSISQTGGTEAFF. This chain uses TRBV19 with TRBJ1-1; D may be TRBD1 (5 bases). This CDR3 has 15 residues. Trimming shortened V by 2 bases and J by 4 bases, and 14 bases separated the two germline ends. Germline V gene lookup returns CDR1 LNHDA and CDR2 SQIVND (reference sequence).

The CDR3 protein is CASSAGATGISPLHF. CDR3 bases: TGTGCCAGTAGTGCCGGAGCGACAGGGATTAGCCCCCTCCACTTT. The rearrangement joins TRBV19 to TRBJ1-6, with 7 bases fitting TRBD1. The CDR3 runs 15 residues. J gave up 13 bases and V 5 bases, and 14 bases lay outside the gene matches. CDR1 LNHDA and CDR2 SQIVND come from the germline V gene (reference sequence).

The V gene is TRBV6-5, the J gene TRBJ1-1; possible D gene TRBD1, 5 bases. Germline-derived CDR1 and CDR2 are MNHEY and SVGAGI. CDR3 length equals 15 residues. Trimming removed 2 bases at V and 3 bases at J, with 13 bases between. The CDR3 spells CASSYARGRYTEAFF. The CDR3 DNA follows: TGTGCCAGCAGTTACGCTAGGGGTAGGTACACTGAAGCTTTCTTT.

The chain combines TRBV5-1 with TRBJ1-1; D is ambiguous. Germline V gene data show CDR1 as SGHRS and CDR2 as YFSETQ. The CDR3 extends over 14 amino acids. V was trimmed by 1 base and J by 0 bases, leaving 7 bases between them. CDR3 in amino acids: CASSLQSLNTEAFF. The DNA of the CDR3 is TGCGCCAGCAGCTTGCAGTCCCTGAACACTGAAGCTTTCTTT.

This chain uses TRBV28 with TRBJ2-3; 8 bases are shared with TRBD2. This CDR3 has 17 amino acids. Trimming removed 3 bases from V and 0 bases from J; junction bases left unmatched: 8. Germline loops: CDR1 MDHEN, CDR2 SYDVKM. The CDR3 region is CASSFVGGGSSTDTQYF. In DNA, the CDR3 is TGTGCCAGCAGTTTTGTAGGCGGGGGGTCTAGCACAGATACGCAGTATTTT.

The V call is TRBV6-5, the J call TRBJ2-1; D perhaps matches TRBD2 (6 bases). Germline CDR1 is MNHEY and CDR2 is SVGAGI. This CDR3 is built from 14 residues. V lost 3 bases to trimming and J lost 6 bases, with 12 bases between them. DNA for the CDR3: TGTGCCAGCAGTTATAGGAGGGCCCTCAATGAGCAGTTCTTC. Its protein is CASSYRRALNEQFF.

In DNA form, the CDR3 reads TGTGCCAGCAGCTTTGGCAGTGGGGGCGAGACCCAGTACTTC. This translates into CASSFGSGGETQYF. The chain has TRBV7-9 and TRBJ2-5; a possible D gene is TRBD1 (6 bases). V lost 3 bases to trimming and J lost 5 bases, with 13 bases between them. CDR1 SEHNR and CDR2 FQNEAQ come from the germline V gene (reference sequence). This CDR3 comprises 14 residues.

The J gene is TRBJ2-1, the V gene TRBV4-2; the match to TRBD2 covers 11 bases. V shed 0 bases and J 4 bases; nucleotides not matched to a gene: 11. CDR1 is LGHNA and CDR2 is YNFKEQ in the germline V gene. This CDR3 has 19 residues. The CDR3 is CASSQESTGTSGPYNEQFF. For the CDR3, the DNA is TGTGCCAGCAGCCAAGAGTCCACCGGGACTAGCGGACCTTACAATGAGCAGTTCTTC.

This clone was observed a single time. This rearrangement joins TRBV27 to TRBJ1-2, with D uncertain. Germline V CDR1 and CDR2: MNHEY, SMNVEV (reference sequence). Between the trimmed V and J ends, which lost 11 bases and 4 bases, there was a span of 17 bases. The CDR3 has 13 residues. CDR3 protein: CAPGAPGGYGYTF. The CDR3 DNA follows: TGTGCCCCCGGAGCCCCCGGTGGCTATGGCTACACCTTC.

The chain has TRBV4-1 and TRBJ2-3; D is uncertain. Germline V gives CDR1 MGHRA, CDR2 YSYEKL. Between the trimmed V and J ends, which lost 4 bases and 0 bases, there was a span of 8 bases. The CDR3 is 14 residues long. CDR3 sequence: CASSPYPSTDTQYF. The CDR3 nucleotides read TGCGCCAGCAGCCCCTACCCTAGCACAGATACGCAGTATTTT.

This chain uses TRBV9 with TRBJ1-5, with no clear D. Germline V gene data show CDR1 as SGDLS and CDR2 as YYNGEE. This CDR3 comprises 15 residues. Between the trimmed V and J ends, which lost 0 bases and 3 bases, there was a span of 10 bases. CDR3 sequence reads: CASSVGGFSNQPQHF. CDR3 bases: TGTGCCAGCAGCGTAGGAGGGTTCTCCAATCAGCCCCAGCATTTT.

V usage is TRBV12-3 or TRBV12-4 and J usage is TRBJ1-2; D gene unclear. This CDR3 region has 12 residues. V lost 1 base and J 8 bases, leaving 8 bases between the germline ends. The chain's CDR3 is CASSLGGPGYTF. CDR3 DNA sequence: TGTGCCAGCAGTTTAGGAGGGCCCGGCTACACCTTC.

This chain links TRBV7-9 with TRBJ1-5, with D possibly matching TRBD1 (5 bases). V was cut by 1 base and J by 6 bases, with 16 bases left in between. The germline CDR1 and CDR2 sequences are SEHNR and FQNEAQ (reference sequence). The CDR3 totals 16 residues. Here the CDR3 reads CASSLEGRVSSQPQHF. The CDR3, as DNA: TGTGCCAGCAGCTTAGAGGGCAGGGTGAGTAGTCAGCCCCAGCATTTT.

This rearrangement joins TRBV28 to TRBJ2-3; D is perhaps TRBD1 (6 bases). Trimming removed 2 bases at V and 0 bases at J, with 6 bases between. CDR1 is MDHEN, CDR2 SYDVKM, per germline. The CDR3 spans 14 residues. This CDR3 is CASSLTGSTDTQYF. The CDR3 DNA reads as TGTGCCAGCAGTTTAACAGGGAGCACAGATACGCAGTATTTT.

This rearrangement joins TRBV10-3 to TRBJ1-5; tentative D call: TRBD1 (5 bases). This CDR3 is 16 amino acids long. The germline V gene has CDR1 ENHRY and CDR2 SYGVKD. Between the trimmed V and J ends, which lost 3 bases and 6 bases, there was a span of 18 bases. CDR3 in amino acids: CAISEPTSTGRQPQHF. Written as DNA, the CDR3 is TGTGCCATCAGTGAACCAACGAGTACAGGTCGTCAGCCCCAGCATTTT.

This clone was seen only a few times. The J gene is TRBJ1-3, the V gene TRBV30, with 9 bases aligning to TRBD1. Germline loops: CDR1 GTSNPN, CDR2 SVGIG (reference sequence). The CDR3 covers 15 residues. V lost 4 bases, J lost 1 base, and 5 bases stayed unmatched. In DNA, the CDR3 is TGTGCCTGGAATACAGGGGGCGTATCTGGAAACACCATATATTTT. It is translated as CAWNTGGVSGNTIYF.

The CDR3 DNA sequence: TGTGCCAGCAGCCCGGGGGGGGAACGGCTGAACACTGAAGCTTTCTTT. As protein: CASSPGGERLNTEAFF. The rearrangement joins TRBV5-4 to TRBJ1-1, with D tentatively TRBD1 (5 bases). Germline CDR1 and CDR2: SGHNT and YYREEE (reference sequence). The CDR3 length is 16 residues. The V end lost 4 bases, the J end lost 0 bases, and 16 bases lay between the germline ends.